A selection of T cell receptor beta chains follows, all from one sample in a study of brain T cells in children with intractable seizures. Some clones are missing from TCRdb's copy, which holds only in-frame ones; the method was immunoSEQ multiplex PCR. There are over 95,000 clones in the sample; roughly 94% occur only once, and 3.5% to 4% lies in the top ten. This sample comprised peripheral blood, obtained at surgery. These receptors all stem from a boy under two years old with hemimegalencephaly and intractable seizures. Both conserved end residues are part of each CDR3. A D gene is named only where the DNA matches it firmly. Size is stated for part of the rows, as once, few or many counts, or as a class when the clone is expanded.

NA NA TRBJ2-7 TRBV3-1/TRBV3-2 TGTGCCAGCGGGGGTACTCCCCCCTACGAGCAGTACTTC CASGGTPPYEQYF
TRBD1 NA TRBJ1-4 TRBV30 TGTGCCTGGAGAGGGGGAGCGACAGGGGCGTTTTGGAATGAAAAACTGTTTTTT CAWRGGATGAFWNEKLFF
NA NA TRBJ2-1 TRBV5-1 TGCGCCAGCAGCTTGGACGGGGGCTCCTACAATGAGCAGTTCTTC CASSLDGGSYNEQFF
NA NA TRBJ1-4 TRBV20-1 TGCAGTGCTAGAGTTTTGCAGGGACTGTTTTTT CSARVLQGLFF
NA NA TRBJ2-7 TRBV10-3 TGTGCCATCAGTGTCACCAGCTCCTACGAGCAGTACTTC CAISVTSSYEQYF
TRBD1 NA TRBJ2-2 TRBV28 TGTGCCAGCACTGACAGGGTAGGGAGCGGGGAGCTGTTTTTT CASTDRVGSGELFF
TRBD2 NA TRBJ2-2 TRBV28 TGTGCCAGCAGTTTACGAAGGACTAGCGATGAGGACACCGGGGAGCTGTTTTTT CASSLRRTSDEDTGELFF
TRBD1 few TRBJ2-7 TRBV19 TGTGCCAGTAGCTCAAGGAGGACAGGGGGCTACGAGCAGTACTTC CASSSRRTGGYEQYF
NA NA TRBJ2-7 TRBV27 TGTGCCAGCAGTTTCTCCGAGCAGTACTTC CASSFSEQYF
NA NA TRBJ2-5 TRBV9 TGTGCCAGCAGCCCCGACGTCCCCCAAGAGACCCAGTACTTC CASSPDVPQETQYF
NA NA TRBJ1-2 TRBV6-2/TRBV6-3 TGTGCCAGCAGTTATGATTCCGGCGTTTATGGCTACACCTTC CASSYDSGVYGYTF
NA once TRBJ2-1 TRBV18 TGTGCCAGCTCACCACGTACGGGTTCCTACAATGAGCAGTTCTTC CASSPRTGSYNEQFF
NA NA TRBJ2-2 TRBV5-4 TGTGCCAGCAGCCCCCAGTTCGCGGACACCGGGGAGCTGTTTTTT CASSPQFADTGELFF
TRBD1 NA TRBJ2-7 TRBV25-1 TGTGCCAGCAGTGGGCCCCGGGACAGGGTTTACGAGCAGTACTTC CASSGPRDRVYEQYF
NA NA TRBJ2-1 TRBV5-8 TGTGCCAGCAGCTTGGGGTCGGTGGGGCCTAATGAGCAGTTCTTC CASSLGSVGPNEQFF
TRBD1 NA TRBJ1-5 TRBV28 TGTGCCAGCTGGACAGGGGGCCATCAGCCCCAGCATTTT CASWTGGHQPQHF
NA once TRBJ1-1 TRBV15 TGTGCCACCAGCAGAGATAGAAAGAACACTGAAGCTTTCTTT CATSRDRKNTEAFF
NA NA TRBJ1-1 TRBV3-1/TRBV3-2 TGTGCCAGCAGCCAAGTTAGATTTAACACTGAAGCTTTCTTT CASSQVRFNTEAFF
NA NA TRBJ2-7 TRBV10-3 TGTGCCATCAGTGAGGGACCAGCCTACGAGCAGTACTTC CAISEGPAYEQYF
TRBD2 few TRBJ2-1 TRBV7-9 TGTGCCAGCAGCCTCGGGGGGGGCAAGGGCCTTAGCTCCTACAATGAGCAGTTCTTC CASSLGGGKGLSSYNEQFF
NA NA TRBJ1-5 TRBV21-1 TGTGCCAGCAGCAAAGCGACAGGGCTCCTCAATTCAACCCAGCATTTT CASSKATGLLNSTQHF
TRBD2 once TRBJ2-7 TRBV7-2 TGTGCCAGCAGCTGGGGACTAGCGGGAGGATACCCCTACGAGCAGTACTTC CASSWGLAGGYPYEQYF
NA NA TRBJ1-1 TRBV28 TGTGCCAGCAGTTTCTTCAGGGAAATGAACACTGAAGCTTTCTTT CASSFFREMNTEAFF
NA NA TRBJ2-3 TRBV2 TGTGCCAGCAGGAGGGACATGACAGATACGCAGTATTTT CASRRDMTDTQYF
TRBD1 NA TRBJ1-2 TRBV29-1 TGCAGCGTTGAATGGGACAGCCTCTATGGCTACACCTTC CSVEWDSLYGYTF
TRBD1 NA TRBJ1-1 TRBV7-2 TGTGCCAGCAGCTACCTACCGGGACAGTTGAACACTGAAGCTTTCTTT CASSYLPGQLNTEAFF
NA NA TRBJ2-2 TRBV5-1 TGCGCCAGCAGCTTGAGGCCAATACTCCTGAACACCGGGGAGCTGTTTTTT CASSLRPILLNTGELFF